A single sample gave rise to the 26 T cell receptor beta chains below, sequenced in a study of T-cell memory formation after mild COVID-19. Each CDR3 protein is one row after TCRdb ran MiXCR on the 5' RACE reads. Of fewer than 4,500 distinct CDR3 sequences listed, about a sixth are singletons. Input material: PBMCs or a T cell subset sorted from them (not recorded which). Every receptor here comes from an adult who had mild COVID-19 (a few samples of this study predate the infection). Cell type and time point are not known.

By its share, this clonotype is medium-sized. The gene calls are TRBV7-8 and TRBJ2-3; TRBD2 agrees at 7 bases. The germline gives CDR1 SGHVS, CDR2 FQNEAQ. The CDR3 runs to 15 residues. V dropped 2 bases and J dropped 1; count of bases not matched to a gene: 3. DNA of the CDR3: TGTGCCAGCAGCTTAATCCTAGCGGGCACAGATACGCAGTATTTT. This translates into CASSLILAGTDTQYF.

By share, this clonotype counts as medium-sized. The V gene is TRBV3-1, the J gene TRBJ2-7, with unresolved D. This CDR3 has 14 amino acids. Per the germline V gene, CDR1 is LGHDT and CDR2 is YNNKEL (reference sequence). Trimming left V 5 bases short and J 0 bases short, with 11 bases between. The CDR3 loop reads CASSRGRSSYEQYF. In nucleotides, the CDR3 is TGTGCCAGCAGCAGAGGACGGAGCTCCTACGAGCAGTACTTC.

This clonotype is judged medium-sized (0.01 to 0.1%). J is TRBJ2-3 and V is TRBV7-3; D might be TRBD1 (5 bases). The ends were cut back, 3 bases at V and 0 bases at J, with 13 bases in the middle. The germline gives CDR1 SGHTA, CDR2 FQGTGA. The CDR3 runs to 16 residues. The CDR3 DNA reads TGTGCCAGCAGCTTTACCTTCAGACAGAGCACAGATACGCAGTATTTT. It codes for CASSFTFRQSTDTQYF.

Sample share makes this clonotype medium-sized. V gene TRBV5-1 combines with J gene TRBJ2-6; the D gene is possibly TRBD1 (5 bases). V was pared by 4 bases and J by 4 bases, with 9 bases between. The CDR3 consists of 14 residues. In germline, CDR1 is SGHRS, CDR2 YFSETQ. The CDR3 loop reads CASSTGAGANVLTF. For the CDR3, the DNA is TGCGCCAGCAGCACAGGAGCCGGGGCCAACGTCCTGACTTTC. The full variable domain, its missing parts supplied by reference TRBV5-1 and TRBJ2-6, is KAGVTQTPRYLIKTRGQQVTLSCSPISGHRSVSWYQQTPGQGLQFLFEYFSETQRNKGNFPGRFSGRQFSNSRSEMNVSTLELGDSALYLCASSTGAGANVLTFGAGSRLTVL.

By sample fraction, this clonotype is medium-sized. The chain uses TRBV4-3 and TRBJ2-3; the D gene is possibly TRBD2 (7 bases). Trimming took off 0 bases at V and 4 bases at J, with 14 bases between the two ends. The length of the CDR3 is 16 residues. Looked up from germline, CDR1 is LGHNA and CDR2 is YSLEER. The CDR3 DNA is TGCGCCAGCAGCCAAGATCGTACAGGGAGGGCAGATACGCAGTATTTT. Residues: CASSQDRTGRADTQYF.

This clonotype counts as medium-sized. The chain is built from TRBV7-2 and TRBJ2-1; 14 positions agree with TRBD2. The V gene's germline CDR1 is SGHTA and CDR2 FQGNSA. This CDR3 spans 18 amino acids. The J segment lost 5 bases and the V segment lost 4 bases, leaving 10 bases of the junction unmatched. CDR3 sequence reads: CASSSRLGTSGGNNEQFF. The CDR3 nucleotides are TGTGCCAGCAGCTCCCGACTGGGGACTAGCGGGGGTAACAATGAGCAGTTCTTC.

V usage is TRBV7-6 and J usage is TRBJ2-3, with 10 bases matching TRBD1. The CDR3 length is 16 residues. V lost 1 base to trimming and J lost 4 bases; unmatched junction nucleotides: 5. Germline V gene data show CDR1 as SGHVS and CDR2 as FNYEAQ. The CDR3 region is CASSLEGDRGSDTQYF. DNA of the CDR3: TGTGCCAGCAGCTTAGAAGGGGACAGGGGTTCAGATACGCAGTATTTT.

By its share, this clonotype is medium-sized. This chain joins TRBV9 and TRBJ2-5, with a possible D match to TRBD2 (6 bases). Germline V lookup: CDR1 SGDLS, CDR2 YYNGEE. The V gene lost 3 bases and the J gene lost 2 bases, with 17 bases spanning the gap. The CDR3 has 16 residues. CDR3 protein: CASSDHSSAGQETQYF. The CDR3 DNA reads TGTGCCAGCAGCGACCATTCTAGCGCGGGTCAAGAGACCCAGTACTTC.

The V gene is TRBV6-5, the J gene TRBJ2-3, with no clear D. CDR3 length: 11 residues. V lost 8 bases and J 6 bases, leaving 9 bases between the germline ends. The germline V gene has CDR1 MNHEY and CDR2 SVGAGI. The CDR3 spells CASRLSDTQYF. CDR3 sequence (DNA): TGTGCCAGCCGACTGAGCGATACGCAGTATTTT.

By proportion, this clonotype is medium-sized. CDR3 sequence reads: CASSPMMRGSSYEQYV. The CDR3 region has the DNA TGTGCCAGCAGCCCCATGATGAGAGGGAGCTCCTACGAGCAGTACGTC. The chain employs TRBV7-8 and TRBJ2-7, with D possibly being TRBD2 (5 bases). The CDR3 has 16 amino acids. CDR1 SGHVS and CDR2 FQNEAQ come from the germline V gene. V dropped 5 bases and J dropped 0 bases, with 17 bases sitting between them.

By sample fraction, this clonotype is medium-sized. The CDR3 DNA reads as TGTGCCAGCAGCCCCGGGGGAGAGACCCAGTACTTC. It translates to CASSPGGETQYF. The chain links TRBV3-1 to TRBJ2-5; TRBD2 might be the D (6 bases). Germline V gene data show CDR1 as LGHDT and CDR2 as YNNKEL (reference sequence). V lost 4 bases and J 4 bases, leaving 7 bases between the germline ends. The CDR3 spans 12 residues.

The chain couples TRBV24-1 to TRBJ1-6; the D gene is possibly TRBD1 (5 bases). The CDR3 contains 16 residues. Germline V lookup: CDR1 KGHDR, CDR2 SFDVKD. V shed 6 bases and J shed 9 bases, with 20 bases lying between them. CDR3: CATSWGNNELCSPLHF. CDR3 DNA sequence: TGTGCCACCAGTTGGGGGAACAATGAATTATGTTCACCCCTCCACTTT.

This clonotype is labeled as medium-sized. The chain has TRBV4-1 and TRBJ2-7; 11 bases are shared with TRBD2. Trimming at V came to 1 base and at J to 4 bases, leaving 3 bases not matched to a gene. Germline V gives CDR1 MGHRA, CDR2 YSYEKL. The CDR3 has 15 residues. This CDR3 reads CASSQGLAGRYEQYF. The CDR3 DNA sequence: TGCGCCAGCAGCCAAGGACTAGCGGGGAGATACGAGCAGTACTTC.

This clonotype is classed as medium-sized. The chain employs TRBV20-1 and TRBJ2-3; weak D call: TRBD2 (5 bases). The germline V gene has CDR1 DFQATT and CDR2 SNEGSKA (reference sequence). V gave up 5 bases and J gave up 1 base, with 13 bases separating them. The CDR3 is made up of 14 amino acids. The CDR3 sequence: CSAWVGRGTDTQYF. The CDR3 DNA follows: TGCAGTGCTTGGGTCGGGCGGGGCACAGATACGCAGTATTTT.

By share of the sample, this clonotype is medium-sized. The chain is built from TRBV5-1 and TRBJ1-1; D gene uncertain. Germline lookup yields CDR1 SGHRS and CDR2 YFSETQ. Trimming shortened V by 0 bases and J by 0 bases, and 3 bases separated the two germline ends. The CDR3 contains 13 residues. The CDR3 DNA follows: TGCGCCAGCAGCTTGGTCATGAACACTGAAGCTTTCTTT. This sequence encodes CASSLVMNTEAFF.

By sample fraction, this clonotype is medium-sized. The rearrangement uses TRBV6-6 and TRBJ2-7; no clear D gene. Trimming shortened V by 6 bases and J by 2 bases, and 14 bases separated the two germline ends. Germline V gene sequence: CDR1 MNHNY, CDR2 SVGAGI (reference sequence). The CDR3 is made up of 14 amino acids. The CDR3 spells CASRPTRSAYEQYV. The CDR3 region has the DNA TGTGCCAGCAGACCTACGCGGTCTGCCTACGAGCAGTACGTC.

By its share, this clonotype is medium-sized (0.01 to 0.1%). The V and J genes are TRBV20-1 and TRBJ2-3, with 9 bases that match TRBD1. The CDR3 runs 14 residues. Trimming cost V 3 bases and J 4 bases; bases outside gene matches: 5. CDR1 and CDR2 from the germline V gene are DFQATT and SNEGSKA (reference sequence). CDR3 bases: TGCAGTGCTAGTCCGGGACAGGGCCCAGATACGCAGTATTTT. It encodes CSASPGQGPDTQYF.

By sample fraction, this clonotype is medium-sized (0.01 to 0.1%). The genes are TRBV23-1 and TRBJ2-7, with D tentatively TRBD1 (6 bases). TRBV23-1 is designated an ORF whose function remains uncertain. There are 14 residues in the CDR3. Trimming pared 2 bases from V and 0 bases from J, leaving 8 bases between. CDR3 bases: TGCGCCAGCAGTCAAACAGGGAGCTCCTACGAGCAGTACGTC. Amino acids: CASSQTGSSYEQYV.

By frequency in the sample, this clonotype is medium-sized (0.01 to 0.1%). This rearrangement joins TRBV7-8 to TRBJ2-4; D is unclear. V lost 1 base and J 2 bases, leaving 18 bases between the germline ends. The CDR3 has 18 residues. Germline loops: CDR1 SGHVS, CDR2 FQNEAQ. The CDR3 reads CASSLVGWSPGPKNIQYF. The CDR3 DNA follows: TGTGCCAGCAGCTTAGTGGGTTGGTCTCCCGGGCCCAAAAACATTCAGTACTTC.

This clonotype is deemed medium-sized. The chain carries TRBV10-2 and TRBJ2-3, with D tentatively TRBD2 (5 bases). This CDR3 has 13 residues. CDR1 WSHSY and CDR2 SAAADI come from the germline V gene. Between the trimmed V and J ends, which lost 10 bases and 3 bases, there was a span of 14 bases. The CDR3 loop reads CAISNTGTDTQYF. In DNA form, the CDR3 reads TGCGCCATCTCAAACACGGGGACAGATACGCAGTATTTT.

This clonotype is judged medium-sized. Here the CDR3 reads CASSQPRQGRKRSPLHF. CDR3 nucleotides: TGCGCCAGCAGCCAACCCCGGCAGGGTCGGAAGCGATCACCCCTCCACTTT. The J gene is TRBJ1-6, the V gene TRBV4-1, with D tentatively TRBD1 (5 bases). In germline, CDR1 is MGHRA, CDR2 YSYEKL. Trimming pared 2 bases from V and 10 bases from J, leaving 21 bases between. This CDR3 region has 17 residues.

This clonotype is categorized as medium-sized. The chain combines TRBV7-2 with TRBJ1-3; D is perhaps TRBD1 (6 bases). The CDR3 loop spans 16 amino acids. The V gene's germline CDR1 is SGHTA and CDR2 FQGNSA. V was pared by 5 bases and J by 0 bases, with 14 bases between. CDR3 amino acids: CASSPDRTLSGNTIYF. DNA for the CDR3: TGTGCCAGCAGCCCGGACAGAACCCTCTCTGGAAACACCATATATTTT. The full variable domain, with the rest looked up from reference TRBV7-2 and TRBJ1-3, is GAGVSQSPSNKVTEKGKDVELRCDPISGHTALYWYRQSLGQGLEFLIYFQGNSAPDKSGLPSDRFSAERTGGSVSTLTIQRTQQEDSAVYLCASSPDRTLSGNTIYFGEGSWLTVV.

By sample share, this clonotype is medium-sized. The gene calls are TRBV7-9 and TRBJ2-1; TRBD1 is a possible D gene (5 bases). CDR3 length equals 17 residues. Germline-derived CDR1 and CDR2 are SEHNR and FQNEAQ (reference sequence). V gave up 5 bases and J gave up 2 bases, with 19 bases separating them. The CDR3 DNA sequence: TGTGCCAGCAGCCTGGACATTGGGGCGAATCCCTACAATGAGCAGTTCTTC. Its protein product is CASSLDIGANPYNEQFF.

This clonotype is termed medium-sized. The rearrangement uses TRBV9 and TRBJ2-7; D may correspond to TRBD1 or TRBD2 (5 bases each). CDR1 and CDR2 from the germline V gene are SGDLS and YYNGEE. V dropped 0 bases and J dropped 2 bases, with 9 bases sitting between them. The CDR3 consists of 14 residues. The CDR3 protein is CASSVGGVAYEQYF. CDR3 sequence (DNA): TGTGCCAGCAGCGTAGGAGGGGTGGCCTACGAGCAGTACTTC. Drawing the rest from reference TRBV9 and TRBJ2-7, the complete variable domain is DSGVTQTPKHLITATGQRVTLRCSPRSGDLSVYWYQQSLDQGLQFLIQYYNGEERAKGNILERFSAQQFPDLHSELNLSSLELGDSALYFCASSVGGVAYEQYFGPGTRLTVT.

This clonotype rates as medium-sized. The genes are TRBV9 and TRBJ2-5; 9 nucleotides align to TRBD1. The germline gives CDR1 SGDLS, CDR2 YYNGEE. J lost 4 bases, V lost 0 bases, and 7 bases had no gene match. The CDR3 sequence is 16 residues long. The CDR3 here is CASSVDRQGGLETQYF. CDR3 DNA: TGTGCCAGCAGCGTAGACAGACAGGGGGGCTTAGAGACCCAGTACTTC. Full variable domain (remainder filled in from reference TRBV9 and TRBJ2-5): DSGVTQTPKHLITATGQRVTLRCSPRSGDLSVYWYQQSLDQGLQFLIQYYNGEERAKGNILERFSAQQFPDLHSELNLSSLELGDSALYFCASSVDRQGGLETQYFGPGTRLLVL.

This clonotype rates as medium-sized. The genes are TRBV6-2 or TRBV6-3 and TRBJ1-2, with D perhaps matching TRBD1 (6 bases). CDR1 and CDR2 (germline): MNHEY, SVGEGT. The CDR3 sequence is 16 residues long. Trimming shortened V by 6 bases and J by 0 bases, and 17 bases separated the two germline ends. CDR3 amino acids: CASREPGHRTNYGYTF. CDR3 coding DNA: TGTGCCAGCAGAGAACCGGGACATAGAACTAACTATGGCTACACCTTC.